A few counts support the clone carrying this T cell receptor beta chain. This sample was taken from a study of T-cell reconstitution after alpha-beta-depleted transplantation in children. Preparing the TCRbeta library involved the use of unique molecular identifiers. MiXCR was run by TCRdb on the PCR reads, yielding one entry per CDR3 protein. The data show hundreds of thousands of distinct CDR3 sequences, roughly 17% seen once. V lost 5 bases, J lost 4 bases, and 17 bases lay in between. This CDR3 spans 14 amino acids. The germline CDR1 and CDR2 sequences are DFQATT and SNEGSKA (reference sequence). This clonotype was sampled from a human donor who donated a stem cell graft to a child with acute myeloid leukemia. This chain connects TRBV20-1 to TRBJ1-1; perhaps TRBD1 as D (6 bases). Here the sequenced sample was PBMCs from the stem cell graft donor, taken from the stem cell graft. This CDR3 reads CSASRQERGTEAFF. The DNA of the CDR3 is TGCAGTGCTTCCCGACAGGAAAGGGGCACTGAAGCTTTCTTT.